Below, 31 T cell receptor beta chains from the same sample are listed, as sequenced in a study of cytomegalovirus exposure and HLA in healthy donors. The PCR was carried out with 60 Vbeta primers and 13 Jbeta primers. Some clones are missing from TCRdb's copy, which holds only in-frame ones; the method was immunoSEQ multiplex PCR. The sample gives about 170,000 clones, roughly 85% of which show up once; 1.5% is in the top ten. The material sequenced was PBMCs. The receptors were sampled from a male donor in good health and CMV-seronegative.

Only a few counts were recorded for this clone. This chain joins TRBV18 and TRBJ1-2; D might be TRBD1 (5 bases). Looked up from germline, CDR1 is KGHSH and CDR2 is LQKENI. The CDR3 runs to 12 residues. V was pared by 6 bases and J by 4 bases, with 9 bases between. The CDR3 is CASSDSAYGYTF. CDR3 nucleotide sequence: TGTGCCAGCTCTGACAGTGCCTATGGCTACACCTTC.

The chain links TRBV19 to TRBJ1-4, with 7 bases matching TRBD1. V gave up 3 bases and J gave up 3 bases; unmatched junction bases: 4. CDR1 and CDR2 from the germline V gene are LNHDA and SQIVND (reference sequence). CDR3 length: 15 residues. CDR3 in DNA: TGTGCCAGTAGTATCAGGACAGGCCCTAATGAAAAACTGTTTTTT. Translating gives CASSIRTGPNEKLFF.

The rearrangement uses TRBV6-5 and TRBJ2-7, with TRBD2 matching 7 bases. This CDR3 is built from 14 residues. The J segment lost 3 bases and the V segment lost 5 bases, leaving 7 bases of the junction unmatched. The germline V gene encodes CDR1 MNHEY and CDR2 SVGAGI. CDR3 sequence (DNA): TGTGCCAGCAGTCTCCTTGAGCGGGGCTACGAGCAGTACTTC. Amino acid sequence: CASSLLERGYEQYF.

The chain recombines TRBV27 with TRBJ2-7; TRBD2 aligns across 13 bases. The length of the CDR3 is 19 residues. The germline gives CDR1 MNHEY, CDR2 SMNVEV (reference sequence). V dropped 4 bases and J dropped 5; count of bases not matched to a gene: 17. DNA of the CDR3: TGTGCCAGCAGTTCAACCCCCGGGACTAGCGGGATCGGGGTCCACGAGCAGTACTTC. Its translation: CASSSTPGTSGIGVHEQYF.

CDR3 protein: CASSFRQGTDTQYF. DNA of the CDR3: TGTGCCAGCAGTTTTCGACAGGGGACAGATACGCAGTATTTT. The V and J genes are TRBV6-5 and TRBJ2-3, with TRBD1 identical over 8 bases. CDR1 is MNHEY and CDR2 is SVGAGI in the germline V gene. J gave up 3 bases and V 4 bases, and 3 bases lay outside the gene matches. The CDR3 covers 14 residues.

The chain recombines TRBV7-2 with TRBJ2-1; 10 positions match TRBD2. CDR1 is SGHTA, CDR2 FQGNSA, per germline. CDR3 length: 15 amino acids. V lost 5 bases and J lost 7; bases outside the gene matches: 8. In DNA, the CDR3 is TGTGCCAGCAGCACGCTAGCGGGAGCTCCAAATGAGCAGTTCTTC. Its translation is CASSTLAGAPNEQFF.

The chain has TRBV4-1 and TRBJ1-5, with D perhaps matching TRBD1 (5 bases). CDR1 MGHRA and CDR2 YSYEKL come from the germline V gene. CDR3 length equals 15 residues. Trimming pared 0 bases from V and 7 bases from J, leaving 13 bases between. The DNA for the CDR3 is TGCGCCAGCAGCCAAGATCCCCAGGGTTTACAGCCCCAGCATTTT. Its protein is CASSQDPQGLQPQHF.

This chain links TRBV30 with TRBJ2-3; the match to TRBD2 covers 11 bases. The ends lost 7 bases at V and 7 bases at J; junction bases unmatched: 10. This CDR3 has 14 amino acids. CDR1 is GTSNPN and CDR2 is SVGIG in the germline V gene (reference sequence). The CDR3 nucleotides are TGTGCCTCGGGGACTAGCGGATTCACCTATACGCAGTATTTT. This sequence encodes CASGTSGFTYTQYF.

This clone is a singleton in its sample. Compared with germline, one end of the junction differs, possibly owing to a read error. The chain recombines TRBV27 with TRBJ2-7, with a tentative D call TRBD2 (6 bases). Germline V CDR1 and CDR2: MNHEY, SMNVEV (reference sequence). The CDR3 sequence is 15 residues long. The DNA for the CDR3 is TGTGCCAGCAGTACCTTCCCGACTAGGTCCTCCGAGCAGTACTTC. Its protein product is CASSTFPTRSSEQYF.

The chain links TRBV7-6 to TRBJ2-7, with D possibly matching TRBD2 (5 bases). V lost 5 bases and J 0 bases, leaving 17 bases between the germline ends. Germline assignment: CDR1 SGHVS and CDR2 FNYEAQ. This CDR3 has 16 amino acids. The CDR3 loop reads CASSPARASISYEQYF. CDR3 sequence (DNA): TGTGCCAGCAGCCCAGCGAGGGCCTCGATCTCCTACGAGCAGTACTTC.

The CDR3 sequence is CATSPGGDQETQYF. DNA for the CDR3: TGTGCCACCTCCCCCGGCGGGGACCAAGAGACCCAGTACTTC. The rearrangement uses TRBV9 and TRBJ2-5; a weak D match, TRBD2 (6 bases). V lost 9 bases and J 0 bases, leaving 15 bases between the germline ends. Germline V gives CDR1 SGDLS, CDR2 YYNGEE. The CDR3 length is 14 residues.

CDR3 nucleotides: TGTGCCAGCAGCTTAAGGAGCTCTGGGGCCAACGTCCTGACTTTC. Protein: CASSLRSSGANVLTF. V is TRBV13 and J is TRBJ2-6; no reliable D call. CDR3 size: 15 residues. CDR1 and CDR2 from the germline V gene are PRHDT and FYEKMQ (reference sequence). The V and J ends lost 2 bases and 0 bases respectively, with 5 bases between them.

This chain links TRBV6-4 with TRBJ1-2, with D maybe TRBD1 (6 bases). The V end lost 4 bases, the J end lost 0 bases, and 12 bases lay between the germline ends. The V gene's germline CDR1 is MRHNA and CDR2 SNTAGT. The CDR3 length is 15 residues. The CDR3 region has the DNA TGTGCCAGCAGTGCAGAACAGGGTCCTAACTATGGCTACACCTTC. Translation: CASSAEQGPNYGYTF.

V and J are TRBV5-1 and TRBJ1-4; TRBD1 is a possible D gene (6 bases). Germline V gene sequence: CDR1 SGHRS, CDR2 YFSETQ. The CDR3 sequence is 15 residues long. Trimming took off 2 bases at V and 8 bases at J, with 16 bases between the two ends. The CDR3 spells CASSFWGQGGEKLFF. CDR3 nucleotide sequence: TGCGCCAGCAGCTTTTGGGGGCAGGGTGGCGAAAAACTGTTTTTT.

The gene calls are TRBV14 and TRBJ1-5; tentatively, D is TRBD1 (6 bases). The V and J ends lost 3 bases and 4 bases respectively, with 10 bases between them. This CDR3 has 14 residues. Germline V gene lookup returns CDR1 SGHDN and CDR2 FVKESK. CDR3 amino acids: CASSQATGNQPQHF. The CDR3 coding sequence is TGTGCCAGCAGCCAGGCTACAGGGAATCAGCCCCAGCATTTT.

This clone was seen just once. The chain joins TRBV9 to TRBJ1-1; no reliable D call. The V gene lost 2 bases and the J gene lost 1 base, with 18 bases spanning the gap. Per germline, CDR1 SGDLS and CDR2 YYNGEE. The CDR3 has 17 amino acids. The CDR3 nucleotides read TGTGCCAGCAGCGTGGATCCGTCAGGACTCAAGAACACTGAAGCTTTCTTT. It specifies CASSVDPSGLKNTEAFF.

The rearrangement links TRBV7-8 to TRBJ2-7; TRBD2 matches 10 bases. The CDR3 is 19 residues long. V lost 5 bases, J lost 0 bases, and 16 bases stayed unmatched. Per germline, CDR1 SGHVS and CDR2 FQNEAQ. The CDR3 nucleotides read TGTGCCAGCAGCAAACGACCTCGGGGTAGCGGGGGGAGCTCCTACGAGCAGTACTTC. As protein: CASSKRPRGSGGSSYEQYF.

This CDR3 reads CASSPPGTLNTGELFF. The DNA for the CDR3 is TGTGCCAGCAGCCCCCCCGGGACTCTTAACACCGGGGAGCTGTTTTTT. The J gene is TRBJ2-2, the V gene TRBV7-3, with D possibly TRBD2 on 6 matching bases. V was trimmed by 5 bases and J by 2 bases, leaving 15 bases between them. Germline lookup yields CDR1 SGHTA and CDR2 FQGTGA. The CDR3 is 16 residues long. The full variable domain, with the rest looked up from reference TRBV7-3 and TRBJ2-2, is GAGVSQTPSNKVTEKGKYVELRCDPISGHTALYWYRQSLGQGPEFLIYFQGTGAADDSGLPNDRFFAVRPEGSVSTLKIQRTERGDSAVYLCASSPPGTLNTGELFFGEGSRLTVL.

This clone occurred a few times. This rearrangement joins TRBV6-6 to TRBJ2-7; no definite D call. Deletions cut 5 bases from V and 2 bases from J, with 13 bases between. The CDR3 length is 14 residues. The V gene's germline CDR1 is MNHNY and CDR2 SVGAGI (reference sequence). CDR3 protein: CASSVPGLPYEQYF. In nucleotides, the CDR3 is TGTGCCAGCAGTGTCCCGGGTCTCCCCTACGAGCAGTACTTC.

The chain has TRBV28 and TRBJ1-1, with D maybe TRBD1 (6 bases). CDR1 is MDHEN, CDR2 SYDVKM, per germline. With 7 bases removed from V and 6 bases from J, the gap between germline ends came to 12 bases. The CDR3 sequence is 12 residues long. CDR3 in DNA: TGTGCCAGCATTCAAAAGGGGGCTGAAGCTTTCTTT. This gives the protein CASIQKGAEAFF.

The rearrangement links TRBV2 to TRBJ2-3, with a tentative D call TRBD1 (6 bases). The CDR3 consists of 16 residues. CDR1 is SNHLY, CDR2 FYNNEI, per germline. With 1 base removed from V and 2 bases from J, the gap between germline ends came to 13 bases. The CDR3 DNA reads TGTGCCAGCAGTGAAGTCCGGGACACCTTCACAGATACGCAGTATTTT. Translating it yields CASSEVRDTFTDTQYF. The entire variable domain, with the rest obtained from reference TRBV2 and TRBJ2-3, is as follows: EPEVTQTPSHQVTQMGQEVILRCVPISNHLYFYWYRQILGQKVEFLVSFYNNEISEKSEIFDDQFSVERPDGSNFTLKIRSTKLEDSAMYFCASSEVRDTFTDTQYFGPGTRLTVL.

This chain connects TRBV19 to TRBJ2-5, with D possibly TRBD1 on 6 matching bases. V shed 3 bases and J shed 2 bases, with 16 bases lying between them. Germline CDR1 and CDR2: LNHDA and SQIVND (reference sequence). The CDR3 totals 16 residues. The CDR3 sequence: CASSISPPTGQETQYF. CDR3 nucleotide sequence: TGTGCCAGTAGTATTAGCCCTCCGACAGGACAAGAGACCCAGTACTTC.

CDR3: CASSPVANTEAFF. CDR3 nucleotides: TGTGCCAGCAGCCCCGTAGCGAACACTGAAGCTTTCTTT. V usage is TRBV7-3 and J usage is TRBJ1-1, with unresolved D. CDR3 length: 13 residues. V shed 5 bases and J shed 1 base, with 8 bases lying between them. The germline gives CDR1 SGHTA, CDR2 FQGTGA.

The gene calls are TRBV18 and TRBJ1-6; no clear D. Germline-derived CDR1 and CDR2 are KGHSH and LQKENI. V lost 3 bases, J lost 4 bases, and 13 bases lay in between. The CDR3 covers 16 residues. CDR3 protein: CASSPTNSLYNSPLHF. As DNA, the CDR3 is TGTGCCAGCTCACCGACCAACAGCCTTTATAATTCACCCCTCCACTTT.

The V call is TRBV28, the J call TRBJ1-5, with D possibly matching TRBD1 (5 bases). Trimming stripped 3 bases from V and 11 bases from J, with 20 bases between. The CDR3 sequence is 15 residues long. CDR1 and CDR2 (germline): MDHEN, SYDVKM. For the CDR3, the DNA is TGTGCCAGCAGTTTGCGGGACCTCCCCACTGGGGCCCAGCATTTT. Its translation is CASSLRDLPTGAQHF.

This clone has more than one count but fewer than ten. V usage is TRBV19 and J usage is TRBJ2-1; 12 bases are a match to TRBD2. Germline lookup yields CDR1 LNHDA and CDR2 SQIVND (reference sequence). Germline trimming cut 8 bases from V and 4 bases from J; bases unmatched to any gene: 0. The length of the CDR3 is 13 residues. CDR3 in amino acids: CASGLAGYNEQFF. The CDR3 DNA reads as TGTGCCAGTGGACTAGCGGGATACAATGAGCAGTTCTTC.

This clone was counted a single time. The rearrangement links TRBV28 to TRBJ1-6, with 7 nucleotides matching TRBD1. This CDR3 is built from 16 residues. After removal of 4 bases from V and 7 bases from J, the junction contained 10 bases not matched to a gene. Germline-derived CDR1 and CDR2 are MDHEN and SYDVKM. The CDR3 DNA is TGTGCCAGCAGTTCCAGGGGGGACCGATACAATTCACCCCTCCACTTT. Its protein product is CASSSRGDRYNSPLHF. Filled out from reference TRBV28 and TRBJ1-6, the complete variable domain reads DVKVTQSSRYLVKRTGEKVFLECVQDMDHENMFWYRQDPGLGLRLIYFSYDVKMKEKGDIPEGYSVSREKKERFSLILESASTNQTSMYLCASSSRGDRYNSPLHFGNGTRLTVT.

The chain is built from TRBV20-1 and TRBJ1-1, with D uncertain. The germline CDR1 and CDR2 sequences are DFQATT and SNEGSKA (reference sequence). Trimming stripped 5 bases from V and 5 bases from J, with 9 bases between. CDR3 size: 11 residues. CDR3 DNA: TGCAGTGCTCCTCGGGGAACTGAAGCTTTCTTT. This codes for CSAPRGTEAFF.

The rearrangement joins TRBV6-6 to TRBJ2-7; 7 nucleotides agree with TRBD1. With V trimmed by 7 bases and J by 2 bases, 8 bases remained unmatched. This CDR3 has 14 amino acids. The germline CDR1 and CDR2 sequences are MNHNY and SVGAGI (reference sequence). CDR3: CASTTLGQAYEQYF. In nucleotides, the CDR3 is TGTGCCAGCACCACACTCGGACAGGCCTACGAGCAGTACTTC.

CDR3 residues: CASSDSAGAGGNNEQFF. CDR3 in DNA: TGTGCCAGCAGTGATTCGGCGGGGGCAGGGGGCAATAATGAGCAGTTCTTC. The J gene is TRBJ2-1, the V gene TRBV6-4; TRBD1 is a possible D gene (8 bases). V was trimmed by 3 bases and J by 7 bases, leaving 22 bases between them. Per germline, CDR1 MRHNA and CDR2 SNTAGT. This CDR3 is 17 amino acids long.

V gene TRBV7-2 combines with J gene TRBJ1-1, with D uncertain. The V end lost 5 bases, the J end lost 0 bases, and 13 bases lay between the germline ends. CDR1 and CDR2 from the germline V gene are SGHTA and FQGNSA. This CDR3 region has 15 residues. The CDR3 sequence is CASSTRQFMNTEAFF. The DNA of the CDR3 is TGTGCCAGCAGCACAAGACAATTTATGAACACTGAAGCTTTCTTT.